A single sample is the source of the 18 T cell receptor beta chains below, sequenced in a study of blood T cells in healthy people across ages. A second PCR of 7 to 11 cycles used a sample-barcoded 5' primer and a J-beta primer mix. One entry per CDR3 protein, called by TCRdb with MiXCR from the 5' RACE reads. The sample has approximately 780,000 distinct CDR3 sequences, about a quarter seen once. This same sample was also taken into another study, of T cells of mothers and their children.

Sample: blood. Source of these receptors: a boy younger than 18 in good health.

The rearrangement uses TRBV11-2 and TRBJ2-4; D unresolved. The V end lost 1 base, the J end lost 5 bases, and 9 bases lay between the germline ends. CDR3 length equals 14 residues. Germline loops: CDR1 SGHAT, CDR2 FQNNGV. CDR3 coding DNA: TGTGCCAGCAGCTTAGGGTCCCGAGAAAACATTCAGTACTTC. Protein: CASSLGSRENIQYF.

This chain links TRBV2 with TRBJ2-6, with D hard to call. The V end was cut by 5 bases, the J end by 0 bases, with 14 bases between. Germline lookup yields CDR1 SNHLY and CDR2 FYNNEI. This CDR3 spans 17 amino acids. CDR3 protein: CASSSIGRGSGANVLTF. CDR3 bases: TGTGCCAGCAGTTCCATCGGGCGAGGCTCTGGGGCCAACGTCCTGACTTTC. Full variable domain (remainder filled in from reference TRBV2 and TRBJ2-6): EPEVTQTPSHQVTQMGQEVILRCVPISNHLYFYWYRQILGQKVEFLVSFYNNEISEKSEIFDDQFSVERPDGSNFTLKIRSTKLEDSAMYFCASSSIGRGSGANVLTFGAGSRLTVL.

The CDR3 here is CASSLGGDRAFF. The CDR3 coding sequence is TGCGCCAGCAGCTTGGGGGGGGATCGGGCTTTCTTT. The chain employs TRBV5-1 and TRBJ1-1; possibly TRBD1 for D (5 bases). The CDR3 extends over 12 amino acids. V was trimmed by 0 bases and J by 11 bases, leaving 11 bases between them. Germline V gives CDR1 SGHRS, CDR2 YFSETQ.

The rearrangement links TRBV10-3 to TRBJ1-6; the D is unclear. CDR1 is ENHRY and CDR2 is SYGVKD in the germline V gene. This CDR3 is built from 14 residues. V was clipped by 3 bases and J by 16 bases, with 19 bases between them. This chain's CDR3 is CAISDPKLGGTLHF. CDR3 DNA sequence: TGTGCCATCAGTGACCCTAAACTCGGAGGCACACTCCACTTT.

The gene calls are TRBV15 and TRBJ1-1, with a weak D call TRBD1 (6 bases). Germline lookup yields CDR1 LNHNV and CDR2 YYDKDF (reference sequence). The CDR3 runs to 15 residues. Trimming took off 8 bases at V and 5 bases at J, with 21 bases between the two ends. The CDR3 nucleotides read TGTGCCACCTCCGGAGGGGGGGCAACTTCAACTGAAGCTTTCTTT. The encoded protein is CATSGGGATSTEAFF.

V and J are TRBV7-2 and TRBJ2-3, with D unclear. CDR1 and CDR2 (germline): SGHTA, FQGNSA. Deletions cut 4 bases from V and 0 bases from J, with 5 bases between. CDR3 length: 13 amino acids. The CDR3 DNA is TGTGCCAGCAGCTGGGCAAGCACAGATACGCAGTATTTT. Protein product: CASSWASTDTQYF.

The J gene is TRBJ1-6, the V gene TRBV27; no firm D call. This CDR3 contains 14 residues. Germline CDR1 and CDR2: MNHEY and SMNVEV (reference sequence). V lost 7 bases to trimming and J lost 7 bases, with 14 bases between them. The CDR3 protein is CASTVGPANSPLHF. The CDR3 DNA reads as TGTGCCAGCACCGTTGGACCGGCCAATTCACCCCTCCACTTT.

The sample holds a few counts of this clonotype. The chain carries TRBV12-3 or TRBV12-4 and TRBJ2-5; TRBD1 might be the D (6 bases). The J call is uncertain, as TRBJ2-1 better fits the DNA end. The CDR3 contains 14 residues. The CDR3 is CASSLAGTHNEQFF. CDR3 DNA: TGTGCCAGCAGTTTAGCCGGGACACACAATGAGCAGTTCTTC.

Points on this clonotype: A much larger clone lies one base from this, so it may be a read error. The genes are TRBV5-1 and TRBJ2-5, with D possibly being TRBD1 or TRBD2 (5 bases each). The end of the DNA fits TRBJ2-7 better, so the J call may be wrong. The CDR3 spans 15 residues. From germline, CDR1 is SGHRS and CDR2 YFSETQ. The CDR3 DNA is TGCGCCAGCAGCTTGGATGGGGGTAGCTCCTACGAGCAGTACTTC. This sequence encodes CASSLDGGSSYEQYF.

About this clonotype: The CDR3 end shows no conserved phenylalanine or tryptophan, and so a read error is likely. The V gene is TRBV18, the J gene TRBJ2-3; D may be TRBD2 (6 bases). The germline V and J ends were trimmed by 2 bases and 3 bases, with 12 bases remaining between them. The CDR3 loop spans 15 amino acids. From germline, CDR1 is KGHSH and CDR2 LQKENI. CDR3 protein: CASSPGGGWTDTQYL. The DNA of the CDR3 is TGTGCCAGCTCACCAGGCGGAGGGTGGACAGATACGCAGTATCTT.

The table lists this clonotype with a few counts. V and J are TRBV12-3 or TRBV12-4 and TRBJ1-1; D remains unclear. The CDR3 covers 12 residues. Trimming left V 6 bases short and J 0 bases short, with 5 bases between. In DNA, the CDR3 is TGTGCCAGCAGATCAATGAACACTGAAGCTTTCTTT. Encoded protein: CASRSMNTEAFF.

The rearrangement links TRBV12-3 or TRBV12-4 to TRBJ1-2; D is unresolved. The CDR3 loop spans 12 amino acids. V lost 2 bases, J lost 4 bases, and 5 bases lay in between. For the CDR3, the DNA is TGTGCCAGCAGTTTAAGGCCCTATGGCTACACCTTC. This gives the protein CASSLRPYGYTF.

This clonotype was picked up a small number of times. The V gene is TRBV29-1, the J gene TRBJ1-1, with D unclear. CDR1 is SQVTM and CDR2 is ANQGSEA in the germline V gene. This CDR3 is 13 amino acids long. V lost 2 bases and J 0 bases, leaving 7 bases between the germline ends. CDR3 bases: TGCAGCGTTGAACAGGCCTTGAACACTGAAGCTTTCTTT. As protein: CSVEQALNTEAFF.

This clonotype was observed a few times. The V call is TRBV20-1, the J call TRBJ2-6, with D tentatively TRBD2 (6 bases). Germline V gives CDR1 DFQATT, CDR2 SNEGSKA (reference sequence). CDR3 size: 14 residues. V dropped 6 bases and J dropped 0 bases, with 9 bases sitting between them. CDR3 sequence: CSAEEGSGANVLTF. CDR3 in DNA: TGCAGTGCAGAGGAGGGCTCTGGGGCCAACGTCCTGACTTTC.

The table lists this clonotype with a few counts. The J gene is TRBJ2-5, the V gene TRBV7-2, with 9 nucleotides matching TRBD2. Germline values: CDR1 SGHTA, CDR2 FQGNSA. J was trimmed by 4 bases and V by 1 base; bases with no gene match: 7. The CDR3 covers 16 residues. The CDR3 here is CASSLDRAGGAETQYF. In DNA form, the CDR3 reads TGTGCCAGCAGCTTAGATCGAGCGGGGGGTGCAGAGACCCAGTACTTC.

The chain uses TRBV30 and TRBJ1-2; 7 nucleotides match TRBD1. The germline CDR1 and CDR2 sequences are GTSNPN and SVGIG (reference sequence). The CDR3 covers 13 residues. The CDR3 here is CVRGDSANYGYTF. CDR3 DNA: TGTGTCCGGGGGGACAGTGCCAACTATGGCTACACCTTC.

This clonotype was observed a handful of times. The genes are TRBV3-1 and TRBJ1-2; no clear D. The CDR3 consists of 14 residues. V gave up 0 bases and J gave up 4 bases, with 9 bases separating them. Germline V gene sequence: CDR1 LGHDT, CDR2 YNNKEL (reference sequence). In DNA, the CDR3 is TGTGCCAGCAGCCAAGAAGTTACGAGCTATGGCTACACCTTC. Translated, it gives CASSQEVTSYGYTF.

CDR3 protein: CASSHGPSEQYF. The CDR3 DNA follows: TGCGCCAGCAGCCATGGGCCCAGCGAGCAGTACTTC. The chain carries TRBV4-1 and TRBJ2-5; D gene ambiguous. The assigned J gene may be wrong: the sequence end matches TRBJ2-7 better. The CDR3 loop spans 12 amino acids. Looked up from germline, CDR1 is MGHRA and CDR2 is YSYEKL.